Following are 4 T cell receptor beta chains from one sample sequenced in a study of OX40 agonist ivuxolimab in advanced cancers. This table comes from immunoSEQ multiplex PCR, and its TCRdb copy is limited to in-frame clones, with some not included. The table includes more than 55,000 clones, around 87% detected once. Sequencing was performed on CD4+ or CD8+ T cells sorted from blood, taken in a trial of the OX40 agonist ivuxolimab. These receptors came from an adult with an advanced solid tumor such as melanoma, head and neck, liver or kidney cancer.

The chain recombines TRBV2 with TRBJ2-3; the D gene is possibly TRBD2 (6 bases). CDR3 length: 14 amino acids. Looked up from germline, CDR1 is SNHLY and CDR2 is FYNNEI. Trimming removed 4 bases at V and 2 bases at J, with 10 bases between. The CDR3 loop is CASSVAGTTDTQYF. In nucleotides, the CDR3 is TGTGCCAGCAGTGTTGCGGGAACCACAGATACGCAGTATTTT.

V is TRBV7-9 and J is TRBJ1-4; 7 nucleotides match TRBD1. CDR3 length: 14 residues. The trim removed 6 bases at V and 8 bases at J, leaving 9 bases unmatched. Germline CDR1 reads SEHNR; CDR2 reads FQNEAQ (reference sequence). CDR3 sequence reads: CASSLGGAREKLFF. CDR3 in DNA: TGTGCCAGCAGTCTAGGGGGCGCGCGGGAAAAACTGTTTTTT.

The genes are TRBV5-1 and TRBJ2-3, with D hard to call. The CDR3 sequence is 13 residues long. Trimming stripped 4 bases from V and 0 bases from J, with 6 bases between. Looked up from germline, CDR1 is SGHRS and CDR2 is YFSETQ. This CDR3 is CASSQPSTDTQYF. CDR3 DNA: TGCGCCAGCAGCCAACCGAGCACAGATACGCAGTATTTT.

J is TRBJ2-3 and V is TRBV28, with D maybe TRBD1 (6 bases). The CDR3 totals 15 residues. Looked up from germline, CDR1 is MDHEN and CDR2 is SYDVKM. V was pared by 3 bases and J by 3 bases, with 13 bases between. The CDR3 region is CASSFGYRETDTQYF. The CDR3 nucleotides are TGTGCCAGCAGTTTCGGGTACAGGGAAACAGATACGCAGTATTTT.